A selection of T cell receptor beta chains follows, all from one sample in a study of cytomegalovirus exposure and HLA in healthy donors. Repertoires were generated with immunoSEQ multiplex PCR, while TCRdb's copy carries only in-frame clones and drops some. Found here are 220,000 or so clones, around 78% of them singletons; the top ten hold roughly 5.4%. Sequences were obtained from PBMCs. The receptors originated from a woman between 18 and 29 years old in good health and CMV-seronegative. Each CDR3 is given with its conserved first and last residue. A D gene is named only where the DNA matches it firmly. Size tells how often a clone was seen (once, few, many) or the class of an expanded clone, and some rows leave it out.

v_call: TRBV6-5
d_call: -
clone_size: few
j_call: TRBJ1-5
cdr3_aa: CASRTDSREGQPQHF
cdr3_nt: TGTGCCAGCAGGACGGACAGTCGAGAGGGGCAGCCCCAGCATTTT

v_call: TRBV6-5
d_call: -
clone_size: -
j_call: TRBJ2-3
cdr3_aa: CASSPRTSTDTQYF
cdr3_nt: TGTGCCAGCAGCCCGCGGACTAGCACAGATACGCAGTATTTT

v_call: TRBV28
d_call: -
clone_size: -
j_call: TRBJ1-1
cdr3_aa: CASSLHLTVINTEAFF
cdr3_nt: TGTGCCAGCAGTCTCCACCTGACAGTCATCAACACTGAAGCTTTCTTT

v_call: TRBV5-1
d_call: TRBD1
clone_size: few
j_call: TRBJ2-7
cdr3_aa: CASSGTGRYEQYF
cdr3_nt: TGCGCCAGCAGCGGGACAGGGAGATACGAGCAGTACTTC

v_call: TRBV5-1
d_call: -
clone_size: -
j_call: TRBJ2-2
cdr3_aa: CASSTETDTGELFF
cdr3_nt: TGCGCCAGCAGCACCGAGACGGACACCGGGGAGCTGTTTTTT

v_call: TRBV5-1
d_call: -
clone_size: -
j_call: TRBJ1-3
cdr3_aa: CASSLGRAGNTIYF
cdr3_nt: TGCGCCAGCAGCTTGGGTCGAGCTGGAAACACCATATATTTT

v_call: TRBV28
d_call: TRBD1
clone_size: -
j_call: TRBJ1-5
cdr3_aa: CASSFPPQGAFHQPQHF
cdr3_nt: TGTGCCAGCAGTTTTCCACCTCAGGGGGCGTTCCATCAGCCCCAGCATTTT

v_call: TRBV6-6
d_call: -
clone_size: -
j_call: TRBJ1-1
cdr3_aa: CASSSSRAGTEAFF
cdr3_nt: TGTGCCAGCAGTTCGTCGCGGGCGGGCACTGAAGCTTTCTTT

v_call: TRBV5-1
d_call: TRBD1
clone_size: -
j_call: TRBJ2-5
cdr3_aa: CASSLNDRGPETQYF
cdr3_nt: TGCGCCAGCAGCTTGAACGACAGGGGGCCTGAGACCCAGTACTTC

v_call: TRBV28
d_call: -
clone_size: few
j_call: TRBJ1-2
cdr3_aa: CASSWGAGKGYGYTF
cdr3_nt: TGTGCCAGCAGTTGGGGGGCGGGGAAGGGCTATGGCTACACCTTC

v_call: TRBV30
d_call: TRBD2
clone_size: -
j_call: TRBJ2-7
cdr3_aa: CAWSFSGAYEQYF
cdr3_nt: TGTGCCTGGAGCTTTAGCGGGGCCTACGAGCAGTACTTC

v_call: TRBV7-8
d_call: -
clone_size: -
j_call: TRBJ1-1
cdr3_aa: CASSARRGLTEAFF
cdr3_nt: TGTGCCAGCAGCGCCCGGCGGGGGCTCACTGAAGCTTTCTTT

v_call: TRBV5-1
d_call: -
clone_size: -
j_call: TRBJ2-5
cdr3_aa: CASSLAKETQYF
cdr3_nt: TGCGCCAGCAGCTTGGCTAAGGAGACCCAGTACTTC

v_call: TRBV2
d_call: TRBD1
clone_size: few
j_call: TRBJ2-5
cdr3_aa: CASVRGGLPQETQYF
cdr3_nt: TGTGCCAGCGTCCGAGGGGGCCTCCCCCAAGAGACCCAGTACTTC

v_call: TRBV19
d_call: -
clone_size: once
j_call: TRBJ2-2
cdr3_aa: CASTTSGGPNTGELFF
cdr3_nt: TGTGCCAGCACCACCTCTGGGGGGCCGAACACCGGGGAGCTGTTTTTT

v_call: TRBV6-5
d_call: TRBD1
clone_size: -
j_call: TRBJ1-6
cdr3_aa: CASSGQVSSPLHF
cdr3_nt: TGTGCCAGCAGTGGACAGGTGTCTTCACCCCTCCACTTT

v_call: TRBV7-9
d_call: TRBD1
clone_size: -
j_call: TRBJ1-1
cdr3_aa: CASTDRGEAFF
cdr3_nt: TGTGCCAGCACAGACAGGGGGGAAGCTTTCTTT

v_call: TRBV2
d_call: TRBD1
clone_size: -
j_call: TRBJ1-5
cdr3_aa: CASATGLGSYQSQHF
cdr3_nt: TGTGCCAGCGCGACAGGGCTGGGAAGCTACCAGTCCCAGCATTTT

v_call: TRBV10-2
d_call: -
clone_size: -
j_call: TRBJ2-7
cdr3_aa: CASSEGNNEQYF
cdr3_nt: TGCGCCAGCAGTGAGGGAAACAACGAGCAGTACTTC

v_call: TRBV27
d_call: -
clone_size: once
j_call: TRBJ2-3
cdr3_aa: CASSLWGLATDTQYF
cdr3_nt: TGTGCCAGCAGTTTATGGGGGCTGGCCACAGATACGCAGTATTTT

v_call: TRBV2
d_call: TRBD1
clone_size: -
j_call: TRBJ1-5
cdr3_aa: CASTQDRGLGQPQHF
cdr3_nt: TGTGCCAGCACCCAGGACAGGGGGCTCGGTCAGCCCCAGCATTTT

v_call: TRBV28
d_call: TRBD1
clone_size: once
j_call: TRBJ2-3
cdr3_aa: CASSPGGLGTQYF
cdr3_nt: TGTGCCAGCAGTCCAGGGGGCCTGGGTACGCAGTATTTT

v_call: TRBV7-9
d_call: TRBD1
clone_size: once
j_call: TRBJ1-4
cdr3_aa: CASSLDRLDEKLFF
cdr3_nt: TGTGCCAGCAGCTTGGACAGGCTTGATGAAAAACTGTTTTTT

v_call: TRBV30
d_call: TRBD1
clone_size: -
j_call: TRBJ1-3
cdr3_aa: CACGTGKNGNTIYF
cdr3_nt: TGTGCCTGTGGGACAGGGAAGAATGGAAACACCATATATTTT

v_call: TRBV4-2
d_call: TRBD1
clone_size: -
j_call: TRBJ1-2
cdr3_aa: CASSQGGTGVGYTF
cdr3_nt: TGTGCCAGCAGCCAGGGTGGGACAGGGGTCGGCTACACCTTC

v_call: TRBV19
d_call: -
clone_size: -
j_call: TRBJ2-3
cdr3_aa: CASSMGADTQYF
cdr3_nt: TGTGCCAGTAGTATGGGCGCAGATACGCAGTATTTT

v_call: TRBV14
d_call: -
clone_size: -
j_call: TRBJ2-7
cdr3_aa: CASSQSRWRDNEQYF
cdr3_nt: TGTGCCAGCAGCCAATCGAGATGGCGGGATAACGAGCAGTACTTC

v_call: TRBV25-1
d_call: TRBD1
clone_size: -
j_call: TRBJ2-2
cdr3_aa: CASTARGSDTGELFF
cdr3_nt: TGTGCCAGCACGGCCAGGGGGTCGGACACCGGGGAGCTGTTTTTT

v_call: TRBV14
d_call: -
clone_size: -
j_call: TRBJ1-3
cdr3_aa: CASSQIQGGSGNTIYF
cdr3_nt: TGTGCCAGCAGCCAGATACAGGGAGGCTCTGGAAACACCATATATTTT